The present T cell receptor (beta chain) was sequenced within a study of CD8 T cells in Susac syndrome. Overall study: Patients with Susac syndrome were therapy-naive, on corticosteroids, or on intravenous immunoglobulin alone at the time that blood was drawn. Study-level findings and limits: Total CD8+ repertoires held some 16 Susac-specific public clones, while CD8+ TEMRA repertoires held roughly five.

The authors reverse transcribed roughly 0.5 to 1 ug RNA with random hexamers. Amplification of TCR beta CDR3 used immunoSEQ multiplex PCR across 54 Vbeta and 13 Jbeta. One entry per CDR3 protein results from TCRdb running MiXCR on the immunoSEQ multiplex PCR reads. This table has roughly 100,000 distinct CDR3 sequences, roughly 94% appearing once. V was pared by 3 bases and J by 11 bases, with 14 bases of the junction left unmatched. CDR1 and CDR2 (germline): PRHDT, FYEKMQ (reference sequence). This CDR3 is 15 amino acids long. As to this clonotype: Its target is not known.

This sequence was found in a human donor with Susac syndrome. This chain links TRBV13 with TRBJ2-3; 7 positions agree with TRBD2. Input material: CD8+ T cells from PBMCs. The CDR3 is CASSFTSAPTDGQYF. CDR3 DNA sequence: TGTGCCAGCAGCTTCACTAGCGCCCCTACAGACGGGCAGTATTTT.